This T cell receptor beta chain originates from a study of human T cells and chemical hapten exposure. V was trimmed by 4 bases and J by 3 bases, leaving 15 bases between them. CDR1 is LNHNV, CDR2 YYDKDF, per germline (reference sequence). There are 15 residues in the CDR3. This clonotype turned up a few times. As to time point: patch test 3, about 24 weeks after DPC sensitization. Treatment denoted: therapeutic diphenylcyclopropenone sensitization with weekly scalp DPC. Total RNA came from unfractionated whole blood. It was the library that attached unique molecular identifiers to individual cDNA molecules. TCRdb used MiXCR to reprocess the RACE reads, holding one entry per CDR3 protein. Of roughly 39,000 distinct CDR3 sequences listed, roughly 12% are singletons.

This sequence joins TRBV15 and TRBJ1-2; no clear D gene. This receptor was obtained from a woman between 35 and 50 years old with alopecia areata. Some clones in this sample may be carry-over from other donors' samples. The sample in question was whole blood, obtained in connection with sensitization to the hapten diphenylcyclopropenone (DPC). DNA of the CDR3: TGTGCCACCAGCACAGCCCGGGAGGCTTACTATGGCTACACCTTC. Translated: CATSTAREAYYGYTF.